A single sample is the source of the 18 T cell receptor beta chains below, sequenced in a study of T cells after yellow fever vaccination. MiXCR, applied by TCRdb to the 5' RACE reads, yields one record per CDR3 protein. This sample has more than 300,000 distinct CDR3 sequences, with about 10% found just once. The starting material was CD4+ T cells sorted from PBMCs, obtained 45 days after the yellow fever booster vaccination. The receptors stem from a man aged 18 to 35 who received the YFV17D yellow fever vaccine.

The chain carries TRBV6-5 and TRBJ1-6, with D possibly being TRBD1 (5 bases). V was clipped by 0 bases and J by 4 bases, with 10 bases between them. CDR1 is MNHEY and CDR2 is SVGAGI in the germline V gene. CDR3 length: 16 residues. DNA for the CDR3: TGTGCCAGCAGTTACTCTCAGGGATCGTATAATTCACCCCTCCACTTT. It yields the protein CASSYSQGSYNSPLHF.

This clonotype was counted ten times or more. This sequence joins TRBV29-1 and TRBJ2-4, with a weak D call TRBD2 (5 bases). The germline V and J ends were trimmed by 2 bases and 0 bases, with 5 bases remaining between them. The CDR3 totals 13 residues. Germline CDR1 is SQVTM and CDR2 is ANQGSEA. This CDR3 is CSVELAAKNIQYF. As DNA, the CDR3 is TGCAGCGTTGAACTAGCAGCCAAAAACATTCAGTACTTC.

This sequence joins TRBV5-1 and TRBJ2-3; D may be TRBD2 (6 bases). Trimming cost V 1 base and J 2 bases, with 11 bases left between them. This CDR3 region has 15 residues. The germline gives CDR1 SGHRS, CDR2 YFSETQ. The CDR3 sequence is CASSLTGLTTDTQYF. The DNA for the CDR3 is TGCGCCAGCAGCTTGACTGGACTAACCACAGATACGCAGTATTTT.

This clonotype occurred a few times. The chain has TRBV5-1 and TRBJ1-2; no firm D call. Germline CDR1 is SGHRS and CDR2 is YFSETQ. V lost 0 bases, J lost 4 bases, and 16 bases lay in between. The CDR3 has 16 residues. The CDR3 coding sequence is TGCGCCAGCAGCTTGGCTCTAGTCCAGGATTCCTATGGCTACACCTTC. It encodes CASSLALVQDSYGYTF.

The chain is built from TRBV7-3 and TRBJ2-3, with D perhaps being TRBD1 or TRBD2 (7 bases each). Germline-derived CDR1 and CDR2 are SGHTA and FQGTGA. Trimming shortened V by 2 bases and J by 8 bases, and 17 bases separated the two germline ends. The CDR3 has 15 residues. The CDR3 DNA is TGTGCCAGCAGCTTACAGTCAGGGGGGGCGGGTACGCAGTATTTT. It encodes CASSLQSGGAGTQYF. Together with reference TRBV7-3 and TRBJ2-3, the CDR3 gives the full variable domain: GAGVSQTPSNKVTEKGKYVELRCDPISGHTALYWYRQSLGQGPEFLIYFQGTGAADDSGLPNDRFFAVRPEGSVSTLKIQRTERGDSAVYLCASSLQSGGAGTQYFGPGTRLTVL.

V and J are TRBV27 and TRBJ2-7; D remains unclear. Germline V CDR1 and CDR2: MNHEY, SMNVEV (reference sequence). This CDR3 has 13 residues. V gave up 6 bases and J gave up 2 bases, with 11 bases separating them. The CDR3 loop is CASRFQAPYEQYF. The CDR3 nucleotides are TGTGCCAGCAGGTTTCAAGCCCCCTACGAGCAGTACTTC.

There are a few counts of this clonotype. The chain employs TRBV12-3 or TRBV12-4 and TRBJ2-1; D may be TRBD1 (5 bases). The CDR3 has 15 residues. The V end was cut by 10 bases, the J end by 0 bases, with 16 bases between. The DNA of the CDR3 is TGTGCCACCTCCCTACAGGAGTTCTCCTACAATGAGCAGTTCTTC. Amino acids: CATSLQEFSYNEQFF.

This clonotype was seen many times. V and J are TRBV5-1 and TRBJ1-4; 7 nucleotides agree with TRBD1. V lost 7 bases, J lost 2 bases, and 2 bases stayed unmatched. The length of the CDR3 is 13 residues. Germline V gene lookup returns CDR1 SGHRS and CDR2 YFSETQ. CDR3 sequence: CASSRGTNEKLFF. DNA for the CDR3: TGCGCCAGCTCCAGGGGGACTAATGAAAAACTGTTTTTT. The whole variable domain, filled in from reference TRBV5-1 and TRBJ1-4, reads KAGVTQTPRYLIKTRGQQVTLSCSPISGHRSVSWYQQTPGQGLQFLFEYFSETQRNKGNFPGRFSGRQFSNSRSEMNVSTLELGDSALYLCASSRGTNEKLFFGSGTQLSVL.

The genes are TRBV5-1 and TRBJ1-1; D perhaps matches TRBD1 (5 bases). CDR3 length: 13 residues. Germline CDR1 is SGHRS and CDR2 is YFSETQ. Trimming shortened V by 0 bases and J by 7 bases, and 10 bases separated the two germline ends. CDR3 amino acids: CASSLARGFEAFF. The CDR3 nucleotides are TGCGCCAGCAGCTTGGCCCGGGGGTTTGAAGCTTTCTTT.

V gene TRBV20-1 combines with J gene TRBJ1-5; possible D gene TRBD1, 5 bases. Germline V gene sequence: CDR1 DFQATT, CDR2 SNEGSKA (reference sequence). Between the trimmed V and J ends, which lost 6 bases and 7 bases, there was a span of 19 bases. The CDR3 has 14 residues. DNA for the CDR3: TGCAGTGCCCAGGGTGAGGAGGGGAGGCAGCCCCAGCATTTT. Translation gives CSAQGEEGRQPQHF.

The rearrangement joins TRBV20-1 to TRBJ2-1; D is possibly TRBD2 (5 bases). Germline CDR1 is DFQATT and CDR2 is SNEGSKA (reference sequence). The CDR3 totals 16 residues. The V end was cut by 5 bases, the J end by 0 bases, with 17 bases between. For the CDR3, the DNA is TGCAGTGCTGCCGCCGCTAGCAGAGGCTCCTACAATGAGCAGTTCTTC. This sequence encodes CSAAAASRGSYNEQFF.

The genes are TRBV19 and TRBJ2-4; tentative D call: TRBD1 (6 bases). Germline V lookup: CDR1 LNHDA, CDR2 SQIVND (reference sequence). The CDR3 has 15 residues. The germline V and J ends were trimmed by 4 bases and 8 bases, with 18 bases remaining between them. The CDR3 protein is CASSNPRRGEHIQYF. The DNA for the CDR3 is TGTGCCAGTAGTAACCCCCGCAGGGGAGAGCACATTCAGTACTTC.

The chain is built from TRBV6-5 and TRBJ2-5; TRBD2 agrees at 7 bases. This CDR3 comprises 16 residues. With 7 bases clipped from V and 5 bases from J, the junction kept 16 bases outside the gene matches. The germline gives CDR1 MNHEY, CDR2 SVGAGI. CDR3 protein: CASTRSNSGGSETQYF. CDR3 sequence (DNA): TGTGCCAGCACTCGATCTAACTCGGGGGGATCGGAGACCCAGTACTTC.

This clonotype was observed at least ten times. V usage is TRBV29-1 and J usage is TRBJ1-4; 7 bases match TRBD1. Trimming at V came to 7 bases and at J to 13 bases, leaving 18 bases not matched to a gene. Germline CDR1 is SQVTM and CDR2 is ANQGSEA. The length of the CDR3 is 14 residues. The CDR3 DNA follows: TGCAGCGCCACTACAGGGGAGGCTACCAGGGGACTGTTTTTT. Amino acid sequence: CSATTGEATRGLFF.

The chain is built from TRBV5-1 and TRBJ1-4; no clear D gene. The ends were cut back, 4 bases at V and 0 bases at J, with 7 bases in the middle. CDR3 length: 14 residues. Per germline, CDR1 SGHRS and CDR2 YFSETQ. This chain's CDR3 is CASSIQPTNEKLFF. CDR3 sequence (DNA): TGCGCCAGCAGCATACAGCCAACTAATGAAAAACTGTTTTTT.

The chain combines TRBV6-1 with TRBJ2-3; D uncertain. In germline, CDR1 is MNHNS, CDR2 SASEGT. The CDR3 length is 15 residues. Trimming removed 11 bases at V and 0 bases at J, with 18 bases between. The CDR3 bases are TGTGCCGGTCAAAGGACGGCCGCTAGCACAGATACGCAGTATTTT. It specifies CAGQRTAASTDTQYF.

This clonotype was detected a few times. The J gene is TRBJ1-2, the V gene TRBV4-2; TRBD1 matches at 11 bases. Germline V gene lookup returns CDR1 LGHNA and CDR2 YNFKEQ. This CDR3 comprises 15 residues. The junction had 6 bases not matched to a gene; V was cut back by 4 bases and J by 5 bases. CDR3 DNA sequence: TGTGCCAGCAGCCTTGAGGGACAGGGGGGATATGGCTACACCTTC. Translated: CASSLEGQGGYGYTF.

The chain links TRBV19 to TRBJ2-2; a weak D match, TRBD2 (5 bases). Germline V gene lookup returns CDR1 LNHDA and CDR2 SQIVND (reference sequence). With 5 bases removed from V and 7 bases from J, the gap between germline ends came to 11 bases. The CDR3 is 13 amino acids. CDR3 sequence: CASSGSGGGELFF. The CDR3 bases are TGTGCCAGTAGTGGTAGTGGAGGCGGGGAGCTGTTTTTT.